This TCR beta chain was recorded in a study of cytomegalovirus exposure and HLA in healthy donors. Study results and caveats: Sequences of the TCR beta chain were said to predict the HLA-A and HLA-B alleles of most subjects accurately.

In regard to this clone: The antigen is not known.

Use of 60 Vbeta and 13 Jbeta primers characterized the PCR. Libraries were prepared by immunoSEQ multiplex PCR; TCRdb keeps only in-frame clonotypes and omits some of them. This sample has about 150,000 clones; 60% to 75% occur once, and the top ten carry roughly 2.8%. From germline, CDR1 is MNHNY and CDR2 SVGAGI (reference sequence). The CDR3 spans 13 residues. Losses at the gene ends were 6 bases for V and 5 bases for J; bases not matched to a gene: 4. The V call is TRBV6-6, the J call TRBJ2-5; 9 bases are shared with TRBD2. This receptor was obtained from a man aged 18 to 29 in good health and CMV-seronegative. Sequencing was carried out using PBMCs. The CDR3 reads CASSQGLAETQYF. The CDR3 DNA is TGTGCCAGCAGCCAGGGACTAGCCGAGACCCAGTACTTC.